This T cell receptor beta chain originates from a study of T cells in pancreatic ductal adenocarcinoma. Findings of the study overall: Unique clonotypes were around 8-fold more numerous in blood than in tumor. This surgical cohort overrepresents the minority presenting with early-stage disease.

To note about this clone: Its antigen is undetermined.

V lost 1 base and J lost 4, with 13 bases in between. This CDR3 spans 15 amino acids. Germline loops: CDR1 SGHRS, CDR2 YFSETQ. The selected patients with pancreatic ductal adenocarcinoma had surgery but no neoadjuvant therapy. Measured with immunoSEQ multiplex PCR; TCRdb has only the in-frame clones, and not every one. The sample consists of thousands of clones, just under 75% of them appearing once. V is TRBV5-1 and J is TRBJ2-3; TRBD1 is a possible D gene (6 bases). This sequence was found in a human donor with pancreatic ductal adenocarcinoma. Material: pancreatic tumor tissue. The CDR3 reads CASSLNTGLADTQYF. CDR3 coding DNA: TGCGCCAGCAGCTTGAATACAGGGTTAGCAGATACGCAGTATTTT.